A selection of T cell receptor beta chains follows, all from one sample in a study of post-analysis software for immune sequencing data. Each CDR3 protein gets one entry after TCRdb re-called the PCR reads with MiXCR. The sample lists hundreds of thousands of distinct CDR3 sequences, 30% seen once, with 0.56% in the top ten. Source material: blood. These receptors were taken from a girl aged 5 to 17 with multiple sclerosis. The CDR3 runs from the conserved cysteine through the conserved F or W. D genes are given only for firm matches. A clone size is listed for some rows: how often the clone was seen (once, few, many), or a class if it is expanded.

CDR3 length: 15
D gene: TRBD1
V gene: TRBV5-5
J gene: TRBJ1-1
clone size: few
CDR3 DNA: TGTGCCAGCAGCCTGGACGGGACAGTGAACACTGAAGCTTTCTTT
CDR3 protein: CASSLDGTVNTEAFF

CDR3 length: 13
D gene: .
V gene: TRBV11-2
J gene: TRBJ2-7
clone size: few
CDR3 DNA: TGTGCCAGCAGTGCCCGTCGGGGCTACGAGCAGTACTTC
CDR3 protein: CASSARRGYEQYF

CDR3 length: 15
D gene: TRBD2
V gene: TRBV6-2/TRBV6-3
J gene: TRBJ2-1
clone size: few
CDR3 DNA: TGTGCCAGCAGTTACTCGTCTAGCGGGAGCAATGAGCAGTTCTTC
CDR3 protein: CASSYSSSGSNEQFF

CDR3 length: 13
D gene: .
V gene: TRBV5-6
J gene: TRBJ1-2
clone size: few
CDR3 DNA: TGTGCCAGCAGCTTTAGGCGGTCGGATGGCTACACCTTC
CDR3 protein: CASSFRRSDGYTF

CDR3 length: 15
D gene: TRBD1
V gene: TRBV6-5
J gene: TRBJ2-3
clone size: .
CDR3 DNA: TGTGCCAGCAGTTACACCCGACAGGGAACAGATACGCAGTATTTT
CDR3 protein: CASSYTRQGTDTQYF

CDR3 length: 13
D gene: TRBD2
V gene: TRBV6-6
J gene: TRBJ2-5
clone size: few
CDR3 DNA: TGTGCCAGCAGTTACAGGCGGGAGGAGACCCAGTACTTC
CDR3 protein: CASSYRREETQYF

CDR3 length: 15
D gene: .
V gene: TRBV28
J gene: TRBJ2-5
clone size: .
CDR3 DNA: TGTGCCAGCAGTTTACCCCGGGGCAGCCAAGAGACCCAGTACTTC
CDR3 protein: CASSLPRGSQETQYF

CDR3 length: 15
D gene: TRBD2
V gene: TRBV28
J gene: TRBJ2-5
clone size: once
CDR3 DNA: TGTGCCAGCAGTCCCCGGTCTAGCGGGGAAGAGACCCAGTACTTC
CDR3 protein: CASSPRSSGEETQYF

CDR3 length: 14
D gene: .
V gene: TRBV7-6
J gene: TRBJ2-2
clone size: .
CDR3 DNA: TGTGCCAGCAGCCCCGGGACGGGCACCGGGGAGCTGTTTTTT
CDR3 protein: CASSPGTGTGELFF

CDR3 length: 15
D gene: .
V gene: TRBV20-1
J gene: TRBJ2-7
clone size: few
CDR3 DNA: TGCAGTGCTGGGTGGGGACTCGCTGGCTACAATGAGCAGTACTTC
CDR3 protein: CSAGWGLAGYNEQYF

CDR3 length: 14
D gene: TRBD2
V gene: TRBV12-3/TRBV12-4
J gene: TRBJ2-5
clone size: many
CDR3 DNA: TGTGCCACCAAACTGGGACTAGCGTGGGAGACCCAGTACTTC
CDR3 protein: CATKLGLAWETQYF

CDR3 length: 15
D gene: TRBD1
V gene: TRBV7-6
J gene: TRBJ2-3
clone size: many
CDR3 DNA: TGTGCCAGCAGCTTAGCGGACAGGCCCACAGATACGCAGTATTTT
CDR3 protein: CASSLADRPTDTQYF

CDR3 length: 12
D gene: .
V gene: TRBV10-3
J gene: TRBJ2-7
clone size: few
CDR3 DNA: TGTGCCATCAGTGACCTCCACTACGAGCAGTACTTC
CDR3 protein: CAISDLHYEQYF

CDR3 length: 13
D gene: .
V gene: TRBV10-1
J gene: TRBJ2-7
clone size: few
CDR3 DNA: TGCGCCAGCAGTTCTATAAGTCCCTCCGAGCAGTACTTC
CDR3 protein: CASSSISPSEQYF

CDR3 length: 12
D gene: .
V gene: TRBV7-2
J gene: TRBJ2-5
clone size: few
CDR3 DNA: TGTGCCAGCTCAGAGAACCAAGAGACCCAGTACTTC
CDR3 protein: CASSENQETQYF

CDR3 length: 14
D gene: TRBD1
V gene: TRBV29-1
J gene: TRBJ1-5
clone size: few
CDR3 DNA: TGCAGCGTCGCTATGGGACAGACCAATCAGCCCCAGCATTTT
CDR3 protein: CSVAMGQTNQPQHF

CDR3 length: 16
D gene: .
V gene: TRBV15
J gene: TRBJ2-3
clone size: few
CDR3 DNA: TGTGCCACCAGCAGAGAAGCCACGGGTCGGACAGATACGCAGTATTTT
CDR3 protein: CATSREATGRTDTQYF

CDR3 length: 14
D gene: .
V gene: TRBV7-2
J gene: TRBJ2-7
clone size: few
CDR3 DNA: TGTGCCAGCAGCTCCCTGCGACATCCCTACGAGCAGTACTTC
CDR3 protein: CASSSLRHPYEQYF

CDR3 length: 13
D gene: .
V gene: TRBV7-2
J gene: TRBJ2-1
clone size: few
CDR3 DNA: TGTGCCAGCAGCTTAGCGGGGGTTGATGAGCAGTTCTTC
CDR3 protein: CASSLAGVDEQFF

CDR3 length: 13
D gene: .
V gene: TRBV6-6
J gene: TRBJ2-1
clone size: .
CDR3 DNA: TGTGCCGGCACCAAAGGGGGGAGTATTGAGCAGTTCTTC
CDR3 protein: CAGTKGGSIEQFF

CDR3 length: 17
D gene: TRBD2
V gene: TRBV2
J gene: TRBJ2-3
clone size: .
CDR3 DNA: TGTGCCACCCAGCCCCACGGACTAGCGGGGGGCACAGATACGCAGTATTTT
CDR3 protein: CATQPHGLAGGTDTQYF

CDR3 length: 14
D gene: .
V gene: TRBV12-3/TRBV12-4
J gene: TRBJ1-3
clone size: once
CDR3 DNA: TGTGCCAGCAGCCCGGGACACTCTGGAAACACCATATATTTT
CDR3 protein: CASSPGHSGNTIYF

CDR3 length: 12
D gene: .
V gene: TRBV6-2/TRBV6-3
J gene: TRBJ1-1
clone size: few
CDR3 DNA: TGTGCCAGCAGTTATACTGTGGCCGAAGCTTTCTTT
CDR3 protein: CASSYTVAEAFF

CDR3 length: 14
D gene: .
V gene: TRBV4-3
J gene: TRBJ1-6
clone size: .
CDR3 DNA: TGCGCCAGCAGCCAAGGCTCGAGTCCCTCACCCCTCCACTTT
CDR3 protein: CASSQGSSPSPLHF

CDR3 length: 21
D gene: .
V gene: TRBV4-1
J gene: TRBJ2-3
clone size: .
CDR3 DNA: TGCGCCAGCAGCCAAGAACGGAGAGTTTGGGGGGACACAACTAGCACAGATACGCAGTATTTT
CDR3 protein: CASSQERRVWGDTTSTDTQYF

CDR3 length: 17
D gene: TRBD1
V gene: TRBV18
J gene: TRBJ1-2
clone size: few
CDR3 DNA: TGTGCCAGCTCACCAGTGGACAGGGGCGCGGTTCGGGGTGGCTACACCTTC
CDR3 protein: CASSPVDRGAVRGGYTF

CDR3 length: 16
D gene: TRBD1
V gene: TRBV20-1
J gene: TRBJ2-5
clone size: .
CDR3 DNA: TGCAGTGCTAGAGATCAGAGGGACAGGGTTGGAGAGACCCAGTACTTC
CDR3 protein: CSARDQRDRVGETQYF

CDR3 length: 14
D gene: .
V gene: TRBV4-3
J gene: TRBJ2-2
clone size: once
CDR3 DNA: TGCGCCAGCAGCCAAGACGGCGCCACCGGGGAGCTGTTTTTT
CDR3 protein: CASSQDGATGELFF

CDR3 length: 15
D gene: TRBD1
V gene: TRBV20-1
J gene: TRBJ1-1
clone size: few
CDR3 DNA: TGCAGTGCTAGAATACCGGGACAGATGAACACTGAAGCTTTCTTT
CDR3 protein: CSARIPGQMNTEAFF

CDR3 length: 14
D gene: .
V gene: TRBV20-1
J gene: TRBJ2-1
clone size: few
CDR3 DNA: TGCAGTGCTGACCCTCTATGGGGGGCCTACGAGCAGTTCTTC
CDR3 protein: CSADPLWGAYEQFF

CDR3 length: 13
D gene: .
V gene: TRBV14
J gene: TRBJ1-2
clone size: .
CDR3 DNA: TGTGCCAGCAGTCGCACAGGGACCTATGGCTACACCTTC
CDR3 protein: CASSRTGTYGYTF

CDR3 length: 15
D gene: .
V gene: TRBV10-2
J gene: TRBJ2-5
clone size: .
CDR3 DNA: TGCGCCAGCAGTGCCCCCTATGAGCAGGGAGAGACCCAGTACTTC
CDR3 protein: CASSAPYEQGETQYF

CDR3 length: 15
D gene: .
V gene: TRBV4-1
J gene: TRBJ1-4
clone size: few
CDR3 DNA: TGCGCCAGCAGCCAAGGGCAGCTCAGGAATGAAAAACTGTTTTTT
CDR3 protein: CASSQGQLRNEKLFF

CDR3 length: 15
D gene: TRBD1
V gene: TRBV5-1
J gene: TRBJ2-1
clone size: few
CDR3 DNA: TGCGCCAGCAGCCTGGAGCTAGGGCAGGGGGAAGGGCAGTTCTTC
CDR3 protein: CASSLELGQGEGQFF

CDR3 length: 12
D gene: TRBD1
V gene: TRBV3-1
J gene: TRBJ2-4
clone size: .
CDR3 DNA: TGTGCCAGCAGCTCCGGGACAGTCGGGCAGTACTTC
CDR3 protein: CASSSGTVGQYF

CDR3 length: 16
D gene: TRBD1
V gene: TRBV2
J gene: TRBJ1-2
clone size: .
CDR3 DNA: TGTGCCAGCAGTCGGGACAGGGGGCTTGGAAGGGATGGCTACACCTTC
CDR3 protein: CASSRDRGLGRDGYTF

CDR3 length: 15
D gene: TRBD1
V gene: TRBV15
J gene: TRBJ1-5
clone size: few
CDR3 DNA: TGTGCCACCAGAGGACAGGGGGTAAGCAATCAGCCCCAGCATTTT
CDR3 protein: CATRGQGVSNQPQHF

CDR3 length: 16
D gene: TRBD2
V gene: TRBV12-3/TRBV12-4
J gene: TRBJ2-3
clone size: once
CDR3 DNA: TGTGCCAGCAGTTTCAAGGCTAGCGGGAGCACAGATACGCAGTATTTT
CDR3 protein: CASSFKASGSTDTQYF

CDR3 length: 14
D gene: .
V gene: TRBV7-7
J gene: TRBJ2-3
clone size: .
CDR3 DNA: TGTGCTAGCAGCTTGGTAGCGGAGGAGTGGACGCAGTATTTT
CDR3 protein: CASSLVAEEWTQYF

CDR3 length: 17
D gene: .
V gene: TRBV29-1
J gene: TRBJ2-4
clone size: .
CDR3 DNA: TGCAGCGTTGCCCCAGGAGGGCCGTTACTAGCCAAAAACATTCAGTACTTC
CDR3 protein: CSVAPGGPLLAKNIQYF

CDR3 length: 19
D gene: TRBD2
V gene: TRBV12-3/TRBV12-4
J gene: TRBJ2-3
clone size: few
CDR3 DNA: TGTGCCAGCAGTTTAGCTGCGTGGACTAGCGGGAGAGGAACAGATACGCAGTATTTT
CDR3 protein: CASSLAAWTSGRGTDTQYF

CDR3 length: 15
D gene: TRBD1
V gene: TRBV29-1
J gene: TRBJ1-4
clone size: .
CDR3 DNA: TGCAGCGTTGGCCTCCGGGACAGGGACGGTGAAAAACTGTTTTTT
CDR3 protein: CSVGLRDRDGEKLFF

CDR3 length: 14
D gene: .
V gene: TRBV19
J gene: TRBJ1-1
clone size: .
CDR3 DNA: TGTGCCAGTAGTAGTCGGACGCTGAACACTGAAGCTTTCTTT
CDR3 protein: CASSSRTLNTEAFF

CDR3 length: 16
D gene: .
V gene: TRBV20-1
J gene: TRBJ1-6
clone size: few
CDR3 DNA: TGCAGTGCTAGAGACCCTGGCAGGACGTATAATTCACCCCTCCACTTT
CDR3 protein: CSARDPGRTYNSPLHF

CDR3 length: 16
D gene: TRBD1
V gene: TRBV9
J gene: TRBJ2-7
clone size: .
CDR3 DNA: TGTGCCAGCAGCGTAGAAGGGACAGCATTATACTACGAGCAGTACTTC
CDR3 protein: CASSVEGTALYYEQYF

CDR3 length: 14
D gene: .
V gene: TRBV13
J gene: TRBJ1-1
clone size: .
CDR3 DNA: TGTGCCAGCAGCTGGGACAACATGAACACTGAAGCTTTCTTT
CDR3 protein: CASSWDNMNTEAFF

CDR3 length: 15
D gene: TRBD2
V gene: TRBV6-1
J gene: TRBJ2-7
clone size: .
CDR3 DNA: TGTGCCAGCAGTGAACAGGGCGGGGGGGCCTACGAGCAGTACTTC
CDR3 protein: CASSEQGGGAYEQYF

CDR3 length: 20
D gene: TRBD2
V gene: TRBV7-2
J gene: TRBJ2-3
clone size: once
CDR3 DNA: TGTGCCAGCAACTACCGAGATCGAAGGTGGGAGGGCCGTAGCACAGATACGCAGTATTTT
CDR3 protein: CASNYRDRRWEGRSTDTQYF

CDR3 length: 16
D gene: .
V gene: TRBV5-1
J gene: TRBJ1-6
clone size: few
CDR3 DNA: TGCGCCAGCAGCTTGGGGGCAGGGAGGGATAATTCACCCCTCCACTTT
CDR3 protein: CASSLGAGRDNSPLHF

CDR3 length: 11
D gene: .
V gene: TRBV6-5
J gene: TRBJ1-1
clone size: many
CDR3 DNA: TGCGCCAGCCGCGGCGGGACTGAAGCTTTCTTT
CDR3 protein: CASRGGTEAFF

CDR3 length: 13
D gene: .
V gene: TRBV5-1
J gene: TRBJ2-1
clone size: few
CDR3 DNA: TGCGCCAGCAGCTTGGCTTCGCGGAGCCGGCAGTTCTTC
CDR3 protein: CASSLASRSRQFF

CDR3 length: 14
D gene: .
V gene: TRBV6-4
J gene: TRBJ2-1
clone size: .
CDR3 DNA: TGTGCCAGCAGTGACTCTCGGAGGTCTGGGGAGCAGTTCTTC
CDR3 protein: CASSDSRRSGEQFF